Sequencing of this T cell receptor beta chain was carried out in a study of CD8+CD57+ T cells in acquired aplastic anemia. On this clonotype itself: As the CDR3 is not closed by the conserved phenylalanine or tryptophan, this likely results from a read error.

CDR1 is MRHNA, CDR2 SNTAGT, per germline. This CDR3 is built from 17 residues. The V and J ends lost 1 base and 2 bases respectively, with 16 bases between them. The study profiled TCR beta VDJ and CDR3 using genomic DNA as template. MiXCR, run by TCRdb on the reads, gives a single entry per CDR3 protein. The sample lists some 220,000 distinct CDR3 sequences, almost 35% occurring once. The sequence was collected from a human donor in good health, serving as a control. V usage is TRBV6-4 and J usage is TRBJ2-3; perhaps TRBD2 as D (6 bases). Sequenced: sorted CD4+, CD8+, or CD8+CD57+ T cells (not recorded which) from PBMCs. For the CDR3, the DNA is TGTGCCAGCAGTGACTGGGGGACTCCATATTACACAGATACGCAGTATCTT. This encodes CASSDWGTPYYTDTQYL.